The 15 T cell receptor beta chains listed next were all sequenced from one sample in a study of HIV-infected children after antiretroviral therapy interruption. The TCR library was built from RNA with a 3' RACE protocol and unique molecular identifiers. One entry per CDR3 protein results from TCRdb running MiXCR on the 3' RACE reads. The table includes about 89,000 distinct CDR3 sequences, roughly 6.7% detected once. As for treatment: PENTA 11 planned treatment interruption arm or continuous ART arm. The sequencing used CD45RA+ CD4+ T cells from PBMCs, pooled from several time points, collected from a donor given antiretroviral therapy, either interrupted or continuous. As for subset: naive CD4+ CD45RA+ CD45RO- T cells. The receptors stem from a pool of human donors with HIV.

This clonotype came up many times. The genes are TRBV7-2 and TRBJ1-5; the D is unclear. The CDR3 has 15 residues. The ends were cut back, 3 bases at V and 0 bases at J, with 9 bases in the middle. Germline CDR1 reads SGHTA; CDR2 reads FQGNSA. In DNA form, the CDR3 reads TGTGCCAGCAGCTTGGGCGGATATAGCAATCAGCCCCAGCATTTT. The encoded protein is CASSLGGYSNQPQHF.

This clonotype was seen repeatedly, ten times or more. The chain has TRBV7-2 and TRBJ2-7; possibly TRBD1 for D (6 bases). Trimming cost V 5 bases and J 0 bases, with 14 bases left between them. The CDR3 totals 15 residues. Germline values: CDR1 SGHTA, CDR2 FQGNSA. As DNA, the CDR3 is TGTGCCAGCAGCGCCCAGGGGTCAGGCTCCTACGAGCAGTACTTC. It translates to CASSAQGSGSYEQYF.

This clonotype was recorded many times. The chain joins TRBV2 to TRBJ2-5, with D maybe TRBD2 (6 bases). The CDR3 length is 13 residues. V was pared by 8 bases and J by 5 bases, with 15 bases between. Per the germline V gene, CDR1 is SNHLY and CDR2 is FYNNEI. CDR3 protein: CASAFGGRETQYF. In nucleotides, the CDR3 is TGTGCCAGCGCGTTTGGAGGGAGGGAGACCCAGTACTTC.

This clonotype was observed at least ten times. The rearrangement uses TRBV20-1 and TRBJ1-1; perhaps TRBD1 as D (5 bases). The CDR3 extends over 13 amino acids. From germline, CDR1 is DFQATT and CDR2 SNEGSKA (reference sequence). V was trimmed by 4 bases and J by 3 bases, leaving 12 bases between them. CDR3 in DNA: TGCAGTGCTACGGGGCCGAGGGACACTGAAGCTTTCTTT. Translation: CSATGPRDTEAFF.

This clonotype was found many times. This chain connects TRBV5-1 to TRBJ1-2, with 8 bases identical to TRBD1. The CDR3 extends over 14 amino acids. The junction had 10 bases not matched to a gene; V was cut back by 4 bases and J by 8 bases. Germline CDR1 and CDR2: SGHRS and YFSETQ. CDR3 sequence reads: CASSLGQGSGGYTF. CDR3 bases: TGCGCCAGCAGCCTCGGACAGGGCTCGGGAGGCTACACCTTC.

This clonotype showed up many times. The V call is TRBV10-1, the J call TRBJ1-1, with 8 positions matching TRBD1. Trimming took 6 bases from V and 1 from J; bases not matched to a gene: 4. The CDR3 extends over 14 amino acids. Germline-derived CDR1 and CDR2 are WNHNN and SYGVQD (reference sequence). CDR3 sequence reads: CASRSGQGNTEAFF. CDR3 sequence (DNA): TGCGCCAGCAGGTCCGGACAGGGGAACACTGAAGCTTTCTTT.

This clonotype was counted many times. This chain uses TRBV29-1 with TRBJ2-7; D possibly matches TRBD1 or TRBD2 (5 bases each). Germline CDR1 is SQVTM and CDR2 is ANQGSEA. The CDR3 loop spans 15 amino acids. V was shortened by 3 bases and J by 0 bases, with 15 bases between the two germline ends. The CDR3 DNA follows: TGCAGCGTTGAGAGGGGTACCTCGAGCTCCTACGAGCAGTACTTC. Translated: CSVERGTSSSYEQYF.

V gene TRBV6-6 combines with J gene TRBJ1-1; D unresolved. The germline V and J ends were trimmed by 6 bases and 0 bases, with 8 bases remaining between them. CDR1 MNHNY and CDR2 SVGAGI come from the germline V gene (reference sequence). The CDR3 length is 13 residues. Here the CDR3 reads CASSKRVNTEAFF. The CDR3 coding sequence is TGTGCCAGCAGCAAAAGGGTGAACACTGAAGCTTTCTTT.

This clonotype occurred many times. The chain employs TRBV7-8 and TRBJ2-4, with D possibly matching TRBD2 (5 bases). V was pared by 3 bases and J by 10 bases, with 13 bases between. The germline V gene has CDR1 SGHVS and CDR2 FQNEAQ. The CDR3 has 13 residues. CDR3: CASSLRFGEIQYF. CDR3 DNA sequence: TGTGCCAGCAGCTTGCGGTTCGGGGAAATTCAGTACTTC.

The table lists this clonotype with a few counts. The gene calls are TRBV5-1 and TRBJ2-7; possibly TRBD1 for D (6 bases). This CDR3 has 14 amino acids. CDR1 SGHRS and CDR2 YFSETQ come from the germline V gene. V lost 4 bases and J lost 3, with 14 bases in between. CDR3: CASSPRDTDYEQYF. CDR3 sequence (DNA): TGCGCCAGCAGCCCCCGGGACACAGACTACGAGCAGTACTTC.

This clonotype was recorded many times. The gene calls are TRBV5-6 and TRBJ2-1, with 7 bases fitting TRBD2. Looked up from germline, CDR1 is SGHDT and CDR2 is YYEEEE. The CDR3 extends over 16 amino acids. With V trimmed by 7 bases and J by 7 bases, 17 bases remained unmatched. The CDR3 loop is CASRLRREGLRNEQFF. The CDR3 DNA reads TGTGCCAGCCGATTACGTAGGGAGGGTTTACGAAATGAGCAGTTCTTC.

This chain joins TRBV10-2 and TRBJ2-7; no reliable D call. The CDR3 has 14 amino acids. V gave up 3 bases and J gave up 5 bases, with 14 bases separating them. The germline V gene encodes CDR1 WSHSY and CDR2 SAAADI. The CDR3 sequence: CASSDKGRAHEQYF. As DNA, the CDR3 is TGCGCCAGCAGTGACAAAGGAAGGGCCCACGAGCAGTACTTC.

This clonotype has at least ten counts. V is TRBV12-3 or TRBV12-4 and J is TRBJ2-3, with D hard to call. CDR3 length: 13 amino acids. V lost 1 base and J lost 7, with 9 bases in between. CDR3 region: CASSLGEGYTQYF. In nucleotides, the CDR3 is TGTGCCAGCAGTTTAGGGGAAGGGTATACGCAGTATTTT.

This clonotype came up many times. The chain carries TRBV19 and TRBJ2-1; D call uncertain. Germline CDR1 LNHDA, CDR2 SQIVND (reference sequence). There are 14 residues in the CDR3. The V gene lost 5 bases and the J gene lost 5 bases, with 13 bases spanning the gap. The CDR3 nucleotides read TGTGCCAGTAGTTTTAAGGCGATCCACAATGAGCAGTTCTTC. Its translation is CASSFKAIHNEQFF. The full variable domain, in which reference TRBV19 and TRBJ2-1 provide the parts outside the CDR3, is DGGITQSPKYLFRKEGQNVTLSCEQNLNHDAMYWYRQDPGQGLRLIYYSQIVNDFQKGDIAEGYSVSREKKESFPLTVTSAQKNPTAFYLCASSFKAIHNEQFFGPGTRLTVL.

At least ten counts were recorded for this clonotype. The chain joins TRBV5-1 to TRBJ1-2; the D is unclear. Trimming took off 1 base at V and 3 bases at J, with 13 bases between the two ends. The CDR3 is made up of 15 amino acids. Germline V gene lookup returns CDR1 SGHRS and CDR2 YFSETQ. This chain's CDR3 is CASSLRMEGYYGYTF. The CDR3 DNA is TGCGCCAGCAGCTTGAGAATGGAGGGATACTATGGCTACACCTTC.